These 10 T cell receptor beta chains were all obtained from the same sample, sequenced in a study of CD8 T cells in Susac syndrome. Random-hexamer reverse transcription was applied to roughly 0.5 to 1 ug RNA. TCRdb redid the calling of the immunoSEQ multiplex PCR reads with MiXCR, one entry per CDR3 protein. The data hold approximately 120,000 distinct CDR3 sequences, with around nine tenths observed a single time. The sample taken for sequencing was CD8+ T cells from PBMCs. The receptors shown here come from a human donor with multiple sclerosis.

This chain links TRBV13 with TRBJ1-5; 12 positions match TRBD1. Per germline, CDR1 PRHDT and CDR2 FYEKMQ (reference sequence). J lost 6 bases, V lost 4 bases, and 10 bases had no gene match. The CDR3 length is 17 residues. CDR3 sequence: CASSSRGTGGQGQPQHF. The DNA for the CDR3 is TGTGCCAGCAGCTCACGGGGGACAGGGGGCCAGGGTCAGCCCCAGCATTTT.

This chain joins TRBV28 and TRBJ1-1, with 8 bases that match TRBD1. The CDR3 extends over 12 amino acids. The J segment lost 11 bases and the V segment lost 3 bases, leaving 5 bases of the junction unmatched. Germline V gene sequence: CDR1 MDHEN, CDR2 SYDVKM. The CDR3 loop reads CASSFPTGDAFF. For the CDR3, the DNA is TGTGCCAGCAGTTTCCCGACAGGGGATGCTTTCTTT.

This clonotype appeared a few times. The rearrangement uses TRBV12-3 or TRBV12-4 and TRBJ2-1; the D gene is possibly TRBD2 (6 bases). V was cut by 5 bases and J by 1 base, with 12 bases left in between. The CDR3 is 15 amino acids. CDR3 loop: CASSPGTSSYNEQFF. The CDR3 bases are TGTGCCAGCAGTCCCGGGACTTCTTCCTACAATGAGCAGTTCTTC.

This chain links TRBV3-1 with TRBJ2-1, with 12 bases identical to TRBD2. CDR1 and CDR2 from the germline V gene are LGHDT and YNNKEL (reference sequence). There are 15 residues in the CDR3. Trimming took 8 bases from V and 6 from J; bases not matched to a gene: 8. CDR3 region: CASGIGTSGFNEQFF. The DNA for the CDR3 is TGTGCCAGCGGTATCGGGACTAGCGGGTTCAATGAGCAGTTCTTC.

Here the CDR3 DNA reads TGTGCCAGCACCCTAGCGGGAGTCGAGCAGTACTTC. It specifies CASTLAGVEQYF. The V and J genes are TRBV12-3 or TRBV12-4 and TRBJ2-7, with 10 nucleotides matching TRBD2. Trimming at V came to 7 bases and at J to 6 bases, leaving 3 bases not matched to a gene. The CDR3 consists of 12 residues.

A single count supports this clonotype. The V and J genes are TRBV29-1 and TRBJ2-7, with D perhaps given as TRBD1 or TRBD2 (5 bases each). V dropped 0 bases and J dropped 0 bases, with 15 bases sitting between them. The CDR3 length is 16 residues. Germline loops: CDR1 SQVTM, CDR2 ANQGSEA. The CDR3 DNA reads as TGCAGCGTTGAAGAGGTTTTGGCAGGGAGCTCCTACGAGCAGTACTTC. Translating gives CSVEEVLAGSSYEQYF.

This chain connects TRBV4-1 to TRBJ2-3, with 15 bases that match TRBD2. The CDR3 totals 18 residues. From germline, CDR1 is MGHRA and CDR2 YSYEKL. Trimming took 4 bases from V and 2 from J; bases not matched to a gene: 7. The CDR3 protein is CASSLGLAGGYDTDTQYF. CDR3 sequence (DNA): TGCGCCAGCAGCCTCGGACTAGCGGGAGGGTATGACACAGATACGCAGTATTTT.

This chain uses TRBV29-1 with TRBJ2-3, with a possible D match to TRBD2 (5 bases). V dropped 8 bases and J dropped 0 bases, with 12 bases sitting between them. In germline, CDR1 is SQVTM, CDR2 ANQGSEA. This CDR3 region has 13 residues. CDR3 nucleotide sequence: TGCAGCAACACGGGATACAGCACAGATACGCAGTATTTT. Protein product: CSNTGYSTDTQYF.

This chain connects TRBV9 to TRBJ2-7, with 9 bases that match TRBD2. The germline gives CDR1 SGDLS, CDR2 YYNGEE. The CDR3 is made up of 17 amino acids. Unmatched junction bases numbered 9, after V lost 0 bases and J lost 2 bases. Here the CDR3 reads CASSVDGWLAGPYEQYF. The CDR3 region has the DNA TGTGCCAGCAGCGTAGACGGTTGGCTAGCGGGACCCTACGAGCAGTACTTC.

This clonotype came up once. The chain uses TRBV15 and TRBJ2-1; perhaps TRBD2 as D (6 bases). V lost 5 bases and J 7 bases, leaving 18 bases between the germline ends. Germline CDR1 reads LNHNV; CDR2 reads YYDKDF (reference sequence). The CDR3 has 15 residues. The CDR3 sequence is CATSWGAGSGNEQFF. Written as DNA, the CDR3 is TGTGCCACCAGCTGGGGAGCGGGCTCGGGGAATGAGCAGTTCTTC.